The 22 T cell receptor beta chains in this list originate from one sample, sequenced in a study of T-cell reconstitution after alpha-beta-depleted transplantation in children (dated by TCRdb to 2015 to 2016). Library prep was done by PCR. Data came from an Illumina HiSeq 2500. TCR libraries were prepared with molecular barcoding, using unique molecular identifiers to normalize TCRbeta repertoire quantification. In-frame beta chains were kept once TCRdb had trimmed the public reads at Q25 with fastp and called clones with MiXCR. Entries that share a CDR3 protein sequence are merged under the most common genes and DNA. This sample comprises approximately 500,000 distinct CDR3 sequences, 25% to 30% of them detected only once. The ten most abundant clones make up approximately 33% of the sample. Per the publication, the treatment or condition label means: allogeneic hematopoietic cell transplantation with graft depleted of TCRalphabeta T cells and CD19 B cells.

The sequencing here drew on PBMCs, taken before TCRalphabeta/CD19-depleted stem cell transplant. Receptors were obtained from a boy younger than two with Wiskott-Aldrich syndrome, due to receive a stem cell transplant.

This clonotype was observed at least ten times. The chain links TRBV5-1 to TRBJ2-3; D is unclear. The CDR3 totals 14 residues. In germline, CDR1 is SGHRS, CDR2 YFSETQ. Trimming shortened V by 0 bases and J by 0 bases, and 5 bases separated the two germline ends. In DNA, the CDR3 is TGCGCCAGCAGCTTGGATTTGAGCACAGATACGCAGTATTTT. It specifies CASSLDLSTDTQYF.

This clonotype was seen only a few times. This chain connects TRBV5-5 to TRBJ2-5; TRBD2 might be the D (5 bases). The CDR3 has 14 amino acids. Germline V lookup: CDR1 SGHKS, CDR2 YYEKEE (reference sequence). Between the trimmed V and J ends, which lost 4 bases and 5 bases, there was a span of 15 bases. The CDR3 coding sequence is TGTGCCAGCAGCCGAACGGACTGGTTGGAGACCCAGTACTTC. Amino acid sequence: CASSRTDWLETQYF.

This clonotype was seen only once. In DNA form, the CDR3 reads TGTGCCAGCAGAGAACAGGGAAGCACTGAAGCTTTCTTT. The encoded protein is CASREQGSTEAFF. The chain joins TRBV5-5 to TRBJ1-1, with a possible D match to TRBD1 (6 bases). V lost 5 bases, J lost 4 bases, and 12 bases lay in between. Germline CDR1 SGHKS, CDR2 YYEKEE (reference sequence). This CDR3 region has 13 residues.

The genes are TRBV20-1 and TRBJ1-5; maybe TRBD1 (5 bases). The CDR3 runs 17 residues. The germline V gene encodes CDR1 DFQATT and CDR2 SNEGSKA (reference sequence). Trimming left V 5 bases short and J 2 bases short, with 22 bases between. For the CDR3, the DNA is TGCAGTGCTTATGGGGCCCAGAGAATCTCGGGCAATCAGCCCCAGCATTTT. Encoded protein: CSAYGAQRISGNQPQHF.

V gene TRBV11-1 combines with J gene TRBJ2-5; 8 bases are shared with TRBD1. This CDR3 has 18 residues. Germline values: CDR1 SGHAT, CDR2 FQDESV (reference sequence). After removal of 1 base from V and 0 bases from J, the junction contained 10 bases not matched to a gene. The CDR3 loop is CASSLGKGQGIYQETQYF. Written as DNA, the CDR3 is TGTGCCAGCAGCTTAGGGAAAGGACAGGGAATTTACCAAGAGACCCAGTACTTC.

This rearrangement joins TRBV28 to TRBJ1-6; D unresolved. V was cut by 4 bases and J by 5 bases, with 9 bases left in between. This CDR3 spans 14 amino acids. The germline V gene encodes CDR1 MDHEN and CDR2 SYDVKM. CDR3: CASSSGENNSPLHF. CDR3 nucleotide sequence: TGTGCCAGCAGTTCTGGGGAAAATAATTCACCCCTCCACTTT.

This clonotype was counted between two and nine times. The CDR3 region has the DNA TGTGCCAGCAGCCAAGCCGGACAGACCACAGATACGCAGTATTTT. Residues: CASSQAGQTTDTQYF. The rearrangement links TRBV4-2 to TRBJ2-3; perhaps TRBD1 as D (6 bases). V lost 1 base to trimming and J lost 2 bases, with 10 bases between them. CDR1 is LGHNA, CDR2 YNFKEQ, per germline. The length of the CDR3 is 15 residues.

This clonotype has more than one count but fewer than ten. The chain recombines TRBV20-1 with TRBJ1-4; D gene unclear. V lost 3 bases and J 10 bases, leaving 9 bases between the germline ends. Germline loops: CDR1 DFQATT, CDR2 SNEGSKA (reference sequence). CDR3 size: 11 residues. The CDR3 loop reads CSASPIGKLFF. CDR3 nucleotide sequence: TGCAGTGCTAGTCCAATAGGAAAACTGTTTTTT.

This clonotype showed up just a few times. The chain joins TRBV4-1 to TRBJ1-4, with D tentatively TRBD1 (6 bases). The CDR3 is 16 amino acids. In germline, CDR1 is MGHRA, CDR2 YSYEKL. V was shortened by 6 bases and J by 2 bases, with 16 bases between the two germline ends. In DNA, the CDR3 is TGCGCCAGCAGGGAGGCACAGGGAGGTACTAATGAAAAACTGTTTTTT. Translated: CASREAQGGTNEKLFF.

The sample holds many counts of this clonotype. CDR3 region: CASKGAYEQYF. The DNA of the CDR3 is TGTGCCAGTAAAGGGGCTTACGAGCAGTACTTC. The chain links TRBV27 to TRBJ2-7, with a possible D match to TRBD1 (5 bases). The CDR3 contains 11 residues. CDR1 MNHEY and CDR2 SMNVEV come from the germline V gene (reference sequence). Trimming shortened V by 9 bases and J by 4 bases, and 10 bases separated the two germline ends.

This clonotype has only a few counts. As DNA, the CDR3 is TGTGCCAGCAGCTTACTAGGCCGGCCGCTTGAGACCCAGTACTTC. This gives the protein CASSLLGRPLETQYF. This chain uses TRBV7-2 with TRBJ2-5; D call uncertain. In germline, CDR1 is SGHTA, CDR2 FQGNSA. The CDR3 runs to 15 residues. Trimming pared 2 bases from V and 5 bases from J, leaving 15 bases between. The full variable domain, in which reference TRBV7-2 and TRBJ2-5 provide the parts outside the CDR3, is GAGVSQSPSNKVTEKGKDVELRCDPISGHTALYWYRQSLGQGLEFLIYFQGNSAPDKSGLPSDRFSAERTGGSVSTLTIQRTQQEDSAVYLCASSLLGRPLETQYFGPGTRLLVL.

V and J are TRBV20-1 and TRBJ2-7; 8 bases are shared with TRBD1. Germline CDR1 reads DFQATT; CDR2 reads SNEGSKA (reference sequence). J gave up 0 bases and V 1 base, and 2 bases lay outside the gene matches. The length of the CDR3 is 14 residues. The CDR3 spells CSARAGQVSYEQYF. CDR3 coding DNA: TGCAGTGCTAGAGCGGGACAGGTCTCCTACGAGCAGTACTTC.

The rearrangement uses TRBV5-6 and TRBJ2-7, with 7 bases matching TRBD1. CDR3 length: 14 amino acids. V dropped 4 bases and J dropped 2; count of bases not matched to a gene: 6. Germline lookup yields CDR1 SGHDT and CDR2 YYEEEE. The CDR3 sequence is CASSPRQGTYEQYF. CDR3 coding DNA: TGTGCCAGCAGCCCACGACAGGGAACCTACGAGCAGTACTTC.

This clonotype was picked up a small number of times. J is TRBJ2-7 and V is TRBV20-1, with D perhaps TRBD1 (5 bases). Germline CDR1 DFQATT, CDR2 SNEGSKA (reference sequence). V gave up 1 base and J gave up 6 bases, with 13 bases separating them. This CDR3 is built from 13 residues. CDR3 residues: CSARVPGLSEQYF. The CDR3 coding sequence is TGCAGTGCTAGAGTCCCAGGGTTAAGCGAGCAGTACTTC.

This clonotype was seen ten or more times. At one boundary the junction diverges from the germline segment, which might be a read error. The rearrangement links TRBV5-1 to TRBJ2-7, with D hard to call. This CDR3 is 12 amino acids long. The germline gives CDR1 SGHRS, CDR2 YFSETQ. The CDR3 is CASSSSSYEQYF. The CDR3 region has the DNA TGTGCCAGCAGCTCCAGCTCCTACGAGCAGTACTTC.

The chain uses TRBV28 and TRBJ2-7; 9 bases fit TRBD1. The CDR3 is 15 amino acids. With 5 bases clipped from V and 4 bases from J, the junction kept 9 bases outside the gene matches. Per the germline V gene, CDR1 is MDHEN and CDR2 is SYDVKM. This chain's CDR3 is CASSPRTGVGYEQYF. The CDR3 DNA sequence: TGTGCCAGCAGTCCTCGGACAGGGGTTGGTTACGAGCAGTACTTC.

The CDR3 nucleotides are TGTGCCAGCGCGGGGTCGCGCCTCTACACAGATACGCAGTATTTT. Protein product: CASAGSRLYTDTQYF. This chain uses TRBV27 with TRBJ2-3; possible D gene TRBD2, 6 bases. The germline gives CDR1 MNHEY, CDR2 SMNVEV (reference sequence). There are 15 residues in the CDR3. The V and J ends lost 8 bases and 2 bases respectively, with 17 bases between them.

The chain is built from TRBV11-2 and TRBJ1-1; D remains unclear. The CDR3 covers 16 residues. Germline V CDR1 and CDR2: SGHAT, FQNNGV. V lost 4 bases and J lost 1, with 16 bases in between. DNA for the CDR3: TGTGCCAGCAGCTGGTCCTTCGGGGTGTGGAACACTGAAGCTTTCTTT. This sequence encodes CASSWSFGVWNTEAFF.

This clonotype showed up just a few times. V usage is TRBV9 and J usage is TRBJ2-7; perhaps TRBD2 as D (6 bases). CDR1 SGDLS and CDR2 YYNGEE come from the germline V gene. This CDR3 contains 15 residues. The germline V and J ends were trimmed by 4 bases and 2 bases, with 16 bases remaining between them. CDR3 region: CASSPRGAGAYEQYF. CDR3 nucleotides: TGTGCCAGCAGCCCCCGCGGGGCGGGCGCCTACGAGCAGTACTTC.

The CDR3: CASSQVLAGPISSYEQYF. The CDR3 region has the DNA TGCGCCAGCAGCCAAGTCCTAGCGGGTCCTATAAGCTCCTACGAGCAGTACTTC. The chain carries TRBV4-1 and TRBJ2-7, with 8 bases lining up with TRBD2. The length of the CDR3 is 18 residues. With V trimmed by 1 base and J by 0 bases, 11 bases remained unmatched. Per germline, CDR1 MGHRA and CDR2 YSYEKL.

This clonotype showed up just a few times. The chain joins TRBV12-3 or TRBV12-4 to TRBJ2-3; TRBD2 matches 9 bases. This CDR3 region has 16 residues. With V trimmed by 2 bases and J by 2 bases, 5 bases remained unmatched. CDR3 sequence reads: CASSLYRTSVTDTQYF. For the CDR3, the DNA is TGTGCCAGCAGTTTATACCGGACTAGCGTCACAGATACGCAGTATTTT.

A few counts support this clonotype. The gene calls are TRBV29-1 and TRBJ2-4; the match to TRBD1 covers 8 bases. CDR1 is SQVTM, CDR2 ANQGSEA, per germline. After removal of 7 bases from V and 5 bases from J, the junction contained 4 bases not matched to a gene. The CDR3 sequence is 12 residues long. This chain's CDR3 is CSGGQGQNIQYF. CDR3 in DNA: TGCAGCGGCGGACAGGGCCAAAACATTCAGTACTTC.